This TCR beta chain derives from a study of shared clonotypes between healthy human individuals. Findings of the study overall: Among non-shared clonotypes, generation probabilities were lower than among those shared by all four donors.

A note on this clone: Its antigen is currently unknown.

CDR3 length equals 14 residues. V lost 3 bases to trimming and J lost 10 bases; unmatched junction nucleotides: 6. The germline V gene has CDR1 SGHRS and CDR2 YFSETQ. Profiled with immunoSEQ multiplex PCR; TCRdb holds only in-frame clones, not every one. The profile shows 550,000 to 800,000 clones, about 74% of them singletons. This chain joins TRBV5-1 and TRBJ2-1, with 11 bases aligning to TRBD2. The sequenced sample consisted of memory CD4+ T cells sorted from blood. Subset described: CD45RA-negative fraction. The TCR originated in a woman aged 25 to 39 in good health. In DNA form, the CDR3 reads TGCGCCAGCAGCTCGGGGACTAGCGGACTAGAGCAGTTCTTC. It specifies CASSSGTSGLEQFF.